The 25 T cell receptor beta chains presented below share a single source sample, sequenced in a study of response to subunit inactivated influenza vaccine. Using its own MiXCR run on the RT-PCR reads, TCRdb lists one record per CDR3 protein. The repertoire consists of approximately 730,000 distinct CDR3 sequences, with about 15% occurring once and the leading ten covering approximately 6.5%. The sample here was PBMCs from blood, taken 14 to 15 days before vaccination. The receptors come from a man aged 50 to 59 who received an inactivated influenza vaccine.

This clonotype was seen more than once but under ten times. This may stem from a read error, because a much larger clone lies one nucleotide away. The chain couples TRBV7-3 to TRBJ2-7; 9 positions agree with TRBD2. Per germline, CDR1 SGHTA and CDR2 FQGTGA. The CDR3 length is 13 residues. J lost 4 bases, V lost 5 bases, and 3 bases had no gene match. The CDR3 DNA sequence: TGTGCCAGCAGCCAGACTAGCGGTTACGAGCAGTACTTC. Residues: CASSQTSGYEQYF. Looking up the rest from reference TRBV7-3 and TRBJ2-7 gives the full variable domain: GAGVSQTPSNKVTEKGKYVELRCDPISGHTALYWYRQSLGQGPEFLIYFQGTGAADDSGLPNDRFFAVRPEGSVSTLKIQRTERGDSAVYLCASSQTSGYEQYFGPGTRLTVT.

The chain uses TRBV20-1 and TRBJ2-1, with D perhaps TRBD2 (6 bases). The CDR3 spans 16 residues. V was cut by 6 bases and J by 4 bases, with 22 bases left in between. Germline loops: CDR1 DFQATT, CDR2 SNEGSKA (reference sequence). CDR3 sequence: CSAIKSGGSKYNEQFF. CDR3 DNA: TGCAGTGCCATAAAATCTGGAGGGAGTAAGTACAATGAGCAGTTCTTC.

The chain joins TRBV4-3 to TRBJ2-3; 7 nucleotides line up with TRBD1. V lost 4 bases to trimming and J lost 3 bases; unmatched junction nucleotides: 7. The CDR3 has 15 amino acids. CDR1 and CDR2 from the germline V gene are LGHNA and YSLEER. This CDR3 reads CASSPRDRETDTQYF. The CDR3 DNA follows: TGCGCCAGCAGCCCACGGGACAGAGAGACAGATACGCAGTATTTT.

The CDR3 protein is CASSLAQCAAGYTF. The CDR3, as DNA: TGTGCCAGCAGTTTAGCGCAGTGTGCGGCTGGCTACACCTTC. The chain uses TRBV12-3 or TRBV12-4 and TRBJ1-2; D is uncertain. V was shortened by 0 bases and J by 7 bases, with 12 bases between the two germline ends. The CDR3 runs to 14 residues.

The sample holds a few counts of this clonotype. The chain joins TRBV5-1 to TRBJ2-7, with D possibly TRBD1 on 6 matching bases. CDR1 is SGHRS and CDR2 is YFSETQ in the germline V gene. Trimming cost V 4 bases and J 6 bases, with 17 bases left between them. This CDR3 contains 14 residues. CDR3 region: CASSHTGFEPEQYF. In DNA, the CDR3 is TGCGCCAGCAGCCATACAGGGTTTGAACCCGAGCAGTACTTC.

There are many counts of this clonotype. The J gene is TRBJ1-1, the V gene TRBV12-3 or TRBV12-4; TRBD1 aligns across 8 bases. V was clipped by 2 bases and J by 3 bases; unmatched bases: 2. The CDR3 totals 14 residues. CDR3 nucleotides: TGTGCCAGCAGTTTATGGGACAGGTACACTGAAGCTTTCTTT. As protein: CASSLWDRYTEAFF.

The rearrangement uses TRBV29-1 and TRBJ2-5; 8 bases match TRBD1. CDR3 length: 15 residues. Germline CDR1 is SQVTM and CDR2 is ANQGSEA. CDR3 sequence (DNA): TGCAGTGGGGCAGGGGGCGCGTCGGGGCAAGAGACCCAGTACTTC. It yields the protein CSGAGGASGQETQYF.

This clonotype was observed a handful of times. The gene calls are TRBV12-3 or TRBV12-4 and TRBJ1-5; possibly TRBD1 for D (5 bases). The V end lost 8 bases, the J end lost 3 bases, and 14 bases lay between the germline ends. The CDR3 is 14 amino acids. This CDR3 reads CASRLEGINQPQHF. For the CDR3, the DNA is TGTGCCAGCCGCCTGGAGGGGATCAATCAGCCCCAGCATTTT.

This clonotype was observed a few times. The V gene is TRBV6-1, the J gene TRBJ2-7; D is perhaps TRBD2 (6 bases). Germline V lookup: CDR1 MNHNS, CDR2 SASEGT. Deletions cut 6 bases from V and 1 base from J, with 16 bases between. The CDR3 extends over 15 amino acids. For the CDR3, the DNA is TGTGCCAGCAGGAAAGGAGGGGACCTTTCCTACGAGCAGTACTTC. This translates into CASRKGGDLSYEQYF.

This rearrangement joins TRBV2 to TRBJ2-7, with D tentatively TRBD1 or TRBD2 (5 bases each). CDR3 length equals 13 residues. The V end was cut by 6 bases, the J end by 3 bases, with 12 bases between. Per the germline V gene, CDR1 is SNHLY and CDR2 is FYNNEI. Written as DNA, the CDR3 is TGTGCCAGCAGAACCGGGACCGACTACGAGCAGTACTTC. Its protein product is CASRTGTDYEQYF. The complete variable domain, with remaining parts taken from reference TRBV2 and TRBJ2-7, reads EPEVTQTPSHQVTQMGQEVILRCVPISNHLYFYWYRQILGQKVEFLVSFYNNEISEKSEIFDDQFSVERPDGSNFTLKIRSTKLEDSAMYFCASRTGTDYEQYFGPGTRLTVT.

CDR3 DNA sequence: TGTGCCAGCAGCTCCCCCCCCGCCGACAGAGCCCGCTACACCTTC. This sequence encodes CASSSPPADRARYTF. V is TRBV7-9 and J is TRBJ1-2; D may be TRBD1 (5 bases). Trimming pared 4 bases from V and 9 bases from J, leaving 21 bases between. The CDR3 consists of 15 residues. Per germline, CDR1 SEHNR and CDR2 FQNEAQ (reference sequence).

The chain is built from TRBV6-2 or TRBV6-3 and TRBJ1-1; possible D gene TRBD1, 6 bases. V was trimmed by 7 bases and J by 7 bases, leaving 16 bases between them. This CDR3 spans 13 amino acids. The V gene's germline CDR1 is MNHEY and CDR2 SVGEGT. CDR3 region: CASTRTWTDEAFF. The CDR3 DNA reads as TGTGCCAGCACTCGGACATGGACAGATGAAGCTTTCTTT.

This CDR3 is CASSLGAPRAGTRAFF. CDR3 in DNA: TGCGCCAGCAGCTTGGGGGCCCCGCGGGCCGGGACGCGGGCTTTCTTT. The gene calls are TRBV5-1 and TRBJ1-1; D is possibly TRBD1 (5 bases). The length of the CDR3 is 16 residues. Germline CDR1 reads SGHRS; CDR2 reads YFSETQ. V dropped 0 bases and J dropped 11 bases, with 23 bases sitting between them.

This clonotype has only a few counts. The chain employs TRBV6-2 or TRBV6-3 and TRBJ2-3, with D uncertain. This CDR3 has 15 amino acids. Germline CDR1 reads MNHEY; CDR2 reads SVGEGT. V shed 5 bases and J shed 1 base, with 13 bases lying between them. The CDR3 reads CASSLQSSRTDTQYF. The CDR3 DNA sequence: TGTGCCAGCAGTCTTCAGTCCTCCCGCACAGATACGCAGTATTTT.

The gene calls are TRBV5-1 and TRBJ1-6; D gene ambiguous. The germline gives CDR1 SGHRS, CDR2 YFSETQ. Deletions cut 0 bases from V and 13 bases from J, with 20 bases between. CDR3 length equals 16 residues. CDR3 loop: CASSLAEWGMEFPLHF. DNA of the CDR3: TGCGCCAGCAGCTTGGCCGAATGGGGAATGGAGTTTCCCCTCCACTTT.

The J gene is TRBJ2-1, the V gene TRBV7-9, with 9 bases identical to TRBD2. Germline V gives CDR1 SEHNR, CDR2 FQNEAQ (reference sequence). CDR3 length: 16 amino acids. Trimming cost V 3 bases and J 6 bases; bases outside gene matches: 9. The CDR3 DNA sequence: TGTGCCAGCAGCTTGGGGCCAGGACTAGCGTCCAATGAGCAGTTCTTC. Amino acids: CASSLGPGLASNEQFF.

This chain joins TRBV18 and TRBJ2-7; no clear D gene. The ends were cut back, 0 bases at V and 6 bases at J, with 9 bases in the middle. Germline lookup yields CDR1 KGHSH and CDR2 LQKENI. The CDR3 is 13 amino acids. The CDR3 loop reads CASSPPSGFEQYF. The CDR3 coding sequence is TGTGCCAGCTCACCACCTTCTGGTTTCGAGCAGTACTTC.

In nucleotides, the CDR3 is TGTGCCAGCAGCTTAGGAGAGGCCGGCACAGATACGCAGTATTTT. Translation gives CASSLGEAGTDTQYF. The chain combines TRBV7-7 with TRBJ2-3; D remains unclear. Germline assignment: CDR1 SSHAT and CDR2 FNYEAQ (reference sequence). Trimming cost V 1 base and J 1 base, with 9 bases left between them. There are 15 residues in the CDR3.

The sample holds a few counts of this clonotype. The J gene is TRBJ2-3, the V gene TRBV11-2; D unclear. The V end lost 5 bases, the J end lost 0 bases, and 12 bases lay between the germline ends. Germline lookup yields CDR1 SGHAT and CDR2 FQNNGV. This CDR3 has 15 amino acids. The CDR3 region is CASSHGPSSTDTQYF. The CDR3, as DNA: TGTGCCAGCAGCCATGGGCCCTCTAGCACAGATACGCAGTATTTT.

The CDR3, as DNA: TGTGCCAGCAGCTATGGCGGGGGTGAGCAGTTCTTC. Encoded protein: CASSYGGGEQFF. The chain joins TRBV5-6 to TRBJ2-1; 7 nucleotides match TRBD2. V shed 3 bases, J shed 9 bases, and the junction held 3 bases outside the gene matches. CDR1 and CDR2 (germline): SGHDT, YYEEEE. The CDR3 length is 12 residues.

This clonotype was seen repeatedly, ten times or more. This rearrangement joins TRBV4-3 to TRBJ2-7, with no clear D. This CDR3 comprises 15 residues. Germline CDR1 and CDR2: LGHNA and YSLEER. Trimming pared 1 base from V and 2 bases from J, leaving 12 bases between. The CDR3 loop reads CASSQGSNGAYEQYF. The CDR3, as DNA: TGCGCCAGCAGCCAAGGTTCGAACGGAGCCTACGAGCAGTACTTC.

The rearrangement joins TRBV4-1 to TRBJ1-4; weak D call: TRBD1 (5 bases). The CDR3 extends over 16 amino acids. Trimming cost V 0 bases and J 7 bases, with 15 bases left between them. Germline V CDR1 and CDR2: MGHRA, YSYEKL. CDR3 nucleotide sequence: TGCGCCAGCAGCCAAGAATTCAGGGTAAACAGTGAAAAACTGTTTTTT. Residues: CASSQEFRVNSEKLFF.

The chain joins TRBV4-3 to TRBJ2-3; 9 positions agree with TRBD2. Germline assignment: CDR1 LGHNA and CDR2 YSLEER. The V and J ends lost 1 base and 4 bases, in that order; junction bases with no gene match: 6. The CDR3 length is 16 residues. The CDR3 DNA sequence: TGCGCCAGCAGCCAAGGGCCGGGACTAGCCCCAGATACGCAGTATTTT. Its protein product is CASSQGPGLAPDTQYF.

J is TRBJ2-7 and V is TRBV14, with 9 nucleotides matching TRBD1. The CDR3 consists of 14 residues. V gave up 2 bases and J gave up 5 bases; unmatched junction bases: 4. Germline V CDR1 and CDR2: SGHDN, FVKESK. The CDR3: CASSQRDRVHEQYF. The DNA of the CDR3 is TGTGCCAGCAGCCAAAGGGACAGGGTCCACGAGCAGTACTTC.

This clonotype has only a few counts. J is TRBJ2-1 and V is TRBV5-1; 8 bases match TRBD2. There are 15 residues in the CDR3. Germline lookup yields CDR1 SGHRS and CDR2 YFSETQ. V shed 2 bases, J shed 0 bases, and the junction held 1 base outside the gene matches. The CDR3 coding sequence is TGCGCCAGCAGCTTCGGGGGGGACTCCTACAATGAGCAGTTCTTC. This sequence encodes CASSFGGDSYNEQFF.